The rows below give T cell receptor beta chains drawn from one sample of a study of CD8+CD57+ T cells in acquired aplastic anemia. Each CDR3 protein gets one entry after TCRdb re-called the reads with MiXCR. The sample lists some 290,000 distinct CDR3 sequences; roughly half were seen once. The sequencing input was sorted CD4+, CD8+, or CD8+CD57+ T cells (not recorded which) from PBMCs. The source of these receptors is a human donor with severe aplastic anemia or a healthy control (not recorded which). Both conserved end residues are part of each CDR3. A D gene is named only where the DNA matches it firmly.

.	TRBV7-9	TRBJ1-1	CASSLNVNTEAFF
.	TRBV24-1	TRBJ1-3	CATRQDTIYF
.	TRBV11-2	TRBJ2-3	CASSPGGMERTDTQYF
.	TRBV3-1	TRBJ1-1	CASSQDPGTEAFF
.	TRBV7-2	TRBJ1-2	CASSLAGQLYGYTF
.	TRBV24-1	TRBJ1-1	CATSGGGAAEAFF
.	TRBV2	TRBJ1-4	CASSEGKRTAPNEKLFF
.	TRBV11-2	TRBJ2-1	CASSARPGTTYNEQFF
.	TRBV28	TRBJ1-2	CASSEGPANYGYTF
.	TRBV12-3/TRBV12-4	TRBJ2-5	CASSLARVGGRETQYF
.	TRBV7-3	TRBJ1-1	CASSLEGIGSTEAFF
TRBD2	TRBV19	TRBJ2-1	CASSTLAGGYNEQLF
.	TRBV19	TRBJ1-5	CASSWSNQPQHF
.	TRBV10-3	TRBJ2-7	CAISERPPRTYEQYF
.	TRBV2	TRBJ1-5	CASTHLSPNQPQHF
.	TRBV20-1	TRBJ2-5	CSAKRETQYF
.	TRBV7-6	TRBJ2-5	CASSPRGAGLQETQYF
.	TRBV5-8	TRBJ1-6	CASRPSGLTPSPLHF
.	TRBV10-2	TRBJ2-1	CASSVQNNEQFF
.	TRBV28	TRBJ1-2	CASSLSNYGYTF
TRBD1	TRBV5-6	TRBJ1-3	CASTRQGFAGNTIYF
TRBD1	TRBV20-1	TRBJ1-5	CSATNVDRGGQPQHF
TRBD1	TRBV6-1	TRBJ2-3	CASSPQGASTDTQYF
TRBD1	TRBV7-2	TRBJ1-2	CASSATGGGYGYTF
.	TRBV12-3/TRBV12-4	TRBJ1-1	CASSLGGGDNEAFF
.	TRBV19	TRBJ1-1	CASKVGTEAFF
.	TRBV9	TRBJ1-6	CASSVESWGSPLHF
TRBD1	TRBV12-3/TRBV12-4	TRBJ2-5	CASSPRQGYIQCF
TRBD1	TRBV2	TRBJ1-6	CASSNGQGNSPLHF
TRBD2	TRBV15	TRBJ2-1	CATSREALAGAYNEQFF
.	TRBV7-7	TRBJ2-2	CASSLGGITGELFF
.	TRBV5-1	TRBJ1-5	CASSLAPRGRDLAYEHF
.	TRBV10-3	TRBJ1-5	CAISGENNQPQHF
.	TRBV6-2/TRBV6-3	TRBJ1-6	CASSYSGRDSPLHF
TRBD1	TRBV6-2/TRBV6-3	TRBJ1-2	CASGDRGNTLTF
.	TRBV2	TRBJ1-3	CASSEQGPSSGNTIYF
.	TRBV3-2	TRBJ2-7	CASSPGRTSYEQYF
TRBD1	TRBV14	TRBJ2-7	CASSPLSPGQSYEQYF
.	TRBV29-1	TRBJ2-3	CSVDLGRHKSTDTQYF
TRBD2	TRBV6-5	TRBJ2-2	CASSYLAGGIRGTGELFF